The 29 T cell receptor beta chains below all came from one sample that was sequenced in a study of T cell clones after liver transplantation. TCRdb's copy holds only in-frame clones and misses some; the assay was immunoSEQ multiplex PCR. Of tens of thousands of clones detected, around four fifths appear once; the ten largest clones hold around 2%. This material consisted of CD4+ T cells from blood, taken around 50 months after liver transplant. Every receptor here comes from a human patient who received a liver transplant. These T cells may partly come from the graft donor.

V usage is TRBV6-1 and J usage is TRBJ2-3, with 11 bases identical to TRBD2. CDR1 is MNHNS and CDR2 is SASEGT in the germline V gene. V shed 4 bases and J 2 bases; nucleotides not matched to a gene: 14. This CDR3 region has 19 residues. This CDR3 reads CASSGRQGRTSGYTDTQYF. CDR3 coding DNA: TGTGCCAGCAGTGGACGACAGGGTAGGACTAGCGGGTACACAGATACGCAGTATTTT.

The CDR3 reads CASSQARPNTEAFF. DNA for the CDR3: TGTGCCAGCAGCCAGGCCAGACCGAACACTGAAGCTTTCTTT. The chain employs TRBV7-2 and TRBJ1-1; D is undetermined. Trimming cost V 5 bases and J 1 base, with 11 bases left between them. The length of the CDR3 is 14 residues. The germline CDR1 and CDR2 sequences are SGHTA and FQGNSA.

V and J are TRBV6-5 and TRBJ1-2, with TRBD1 as a possible D gene (5 bases). Per the germline V gene, CDR1 is MNHEY and CDR2 is SVGAGI. The CDR3 spans 13 residues. Trimming pared 8 bases from V and 6 bases from J, leaving 16 bases between. CDR3 in DNA: TGTGCCAGCTATCCCGGGACCGGGAATGGCTACACCTTC. It yields the protein CASYPGTGNGYTF.

In its sample, this clone was seen a few times. The chain joins TRBV18 to TRBJ2-1; possibly TRBD2 for D (6 bases). Germline V gives CDR1 KGHSH, CDR2 LQKENI. This CDR3 comprises 14 residues. Trimming cost V 3 bases and J 8 bases, with 14 bases left between them. The CDR3: CASSPVAESDEQFF. The DNA of the CDR3 is TGTGCCAGCTCACCGGTAGCGGAGAGCGATGAGCAGTTCTTC.

The V gene is TRBV6-6, the J gene TRBJ1-4; D is uncertain. V lost 11 bases to trimming and J lost 0 bases, with 10 bases between them. The V gene's germline CDR1 is MNHNY and CDR2 SVGAGI (reference sequence). The length of the CDR3 is 13 residues. DNA of the CDR3: TGTGCCGGGAGACCCGCAACTAATGAAAAACTGTTTTTT. It yields the protein CAGRPATNEKLFF.

As DNA, the CDR3 is TGTGCCAGCAGTGGACTCCAAGAGACCCAGTACTTC. Its protein is CASSGLQETQYF. This sequence joins TRBV2 and TRBJ2-5; D is uncertain. Trimming stripped 4 bases from V and 1 base from J, with 4 bases between. The CDR3 is made up of 12 amino acids. Germline CDR1 reads SNHLY; CDR2 reads FYNNEI.

The V gene is TRBV7-2, the J gene TRBJ2-7; maybe TRBD1 (7 bases). The germline V gene has CDR1 SGHTA and CDR2 FQGNSA. The CDR3 is 15 residues long. V lost 1 base to trimming and J lost 2 bases, with 12 bases between them. The CDR3 nucleotides are TGTGCCAGCAGCTTAGTCCAGGGGGGCACCTACGAGCAGTACTTC. It specifies CASSLVQGGTYEQYF. Complete variable domain (other parts from reference TRBV7-2 and TRBJ2-7): GAGVSQSPSNKVTEKGKDVELRCDPISGHTALYWYRQSLGQGLEFLIYFQGNSAPDKSGLPSDRFSAERTGGSVSTLTIQRTQQEDSAVYLCASSLVQGGTYEQYFGPGTRLTVT.

V usage is TRBV30 and J usage is TRBJ2-1; D gene ambiguous. In germline, CDR1 is GTSNPN, CDR2 SVGIG (reference sequence). This CDR3 comprises 12 residues. V was shortened by 0 bases and J by 11 bases, with 11 bases between the two germline ends. CDR3 bases: TGTGCCTGGAGTGTAACGAGGTCCCAGCAGTTCTTC. Protein sequence: CAWSVTRSQQFF.

Note on this clone: This same CDR3 is encoded by further DNA sequences in the sample. The chain uses TRBV7-9 and TRBJ2-3; D is unresolved. Trimming cost V 2 bases and J 6 bases, with 6 bases left between them. From germline, CDR1 is SEHNR and CDR2 FQNEAQ (reference sequence). The CDR3 runs 12 residues. This CDR3 reads CASSLTADTQYF. CDR3 nucleotide sequence: TGTGCCAGCAGCTTAACAGCGGATACGCAGTATTTT. Looking up the rest from reference TRBV7-9 and TRBJ2-3 gives the full variable domain: DTGVSQNPRHKITKRGQNVTFRCDPISEHNRLYWYRQTLGQGPEFLTYFQNEAQLEKSRLLSDRFSAERPKGSFSTLEIQRTEQGDSAMYLCASSLTADTQYFGPGTRLTVL.

This sequence joins TRBV7-8 and TRBJ2-7; 13 bases fit TRBD2. Germline CDR1 and CDR2: SGHVS and FQNEAQ. The CDR3 is 15 amino acids. Trimming took 7 bases from V and 6 from J; bases not matched to a gene: 9. CDR3 coding DNA: TGTGCCAGCACCCTAAGGACTAGCGGGAGCTCCGAGCAGTACTTC. It encodes CASTLRTSGSSEQYF.

This sequence joins TRBV10-3 and TRBJ2-1; 10 nucleotides match TRBD1. This CDR3 is built from 13 residues. The V segment lost 9 bases and the J segment 8 bases; nucleotides outside the gene matches: 7. CDR1 and CDR2 from the germline V gene are ENHRY and SYGVKD. DNA for the CDR3: TGTGCCATGACAGGGGGCGCCAGCGATGAGCAGTTCTTC. Its translation is CAMTGGASDEQFF.

This chain connects TRBV10-3 to TRBJ2-3, with 10 nucleotides matching TRBD2. CDR3 size: 16 residues. The germline V gene encodes CDR1 ENHRY and CDR2 SYGVKD. V lost 5 bases and J lost 1; bases outside the gene matches: 6. The CDR3 sequence is CAISPTLAGGTDTQYF. The CDR3 nucleotides are TGTGCCATCAGTCCGACTCTAGCGGGGGGCACAGATACGCAGTATTTT.

The chain recombines TRBV7-9 with TRBJ1-1; D gene uncertain. Germline assignment: CDR1 SEHNR and CDR2 FQNEAQ (reference sequence). The CDR3 contains 13 residues. Trimming removed 5 bases at V and 5 bases at J, with 12 bases between. CDR3 protein: CASSPGRATEAFF. Here the CDR3 DNA reads TGTGCCAGCAGCCCCGGAAGGGCGACTGAAGCTTTCTTT.

V is TRBV28 and J is TRBJ2-2; no reliable D call. CDR3 size: 13 residues. V was cut by 7 bases and J by 3 bases, with 9 bases left in between. Per germline, CDR1 MDHEN and CDR2 SYDVKM. The CDR3 sequence is CASKGSYTGELFF. The DNA for the CDR3 is TGTGCCAGCAAGGGAAGTTACACCGGGGAGCTGTTTTTT.

V and J are TRBV6-4 and TRBJ1-2, with 8 nucleotides matching TRBD1. Germline CDR1 and CDR2: MRHNA and SNTAGT. Germline trimming cut 4 bases from V and 1 base from J; bases unmatched to any gene: 5. This CDR3 is 15 amino acids long. CDR3 in DNA: TGTGCCAGCAGTGTTGACAGGGGAAGTAACTATGGCTACACCTTC. Residues: CASSVDRGSNYGYTF.

This clone has only a few counts. The genes are TRBV27 and TRBJ2-3; 8 bases are a match to TRBD1. The CDR3 runs to 18 residues. V was pared by 4 bases and J by 0 bases, with 12 bases of the junction left unmatched. CDR1 is MNHEY, CDR2 SMNVEV, per germline (reference sequence). DNA of the CDR3: TGTGCCAGCAGTTCCCCGACCGGGACAGGACTCAGCACAGATACGCAGTATTTT. Protein product: CASSSPTGTGLSTDTQYF.

This rearrangement joins TRBV7-2 to TRBJ2-6, with a weak D call TRBD2 (7 bases). Germline V gene sequence: CDR1 SGHTA, CDR2 FQGNSA. The CDR3 contains 17 residues. V lost 6 bases, J lost 0 bases, and 15 bases lay in between. CDR3 DNA sequence: TGTGCCAGCAGGGGCGGGGGCCCAAGCTCTGGGGCCAACGTCCTGACTTTC. Protein: CASRGGGPSSGANVLTF.

This rearrangement joins TRBV10-3 to TRBJ1-3, with TRBD1 as a possible D gene (5 bases). The CDR3 length is 15 residues. Trimming removed 10 bases at V and 2 bases at J, with 18 bases between. Germline loops: CDR1 ENHRY, CDR2 SYGVKD. The DNA for the CDR3 is TGTGCCACCTCCGTGGGGGGATCCACTGGAAACACCATATATTTT. Its translation: CATSVGGSTGNTIYF.

This chain uses TRBV12-5 with TRBJ1-3, with D perhaps matching TRBD1 (6 bases). The CDR3 is made up of 14 amino acids. Germline lookup yields CDR1 LGHNT and CDR2 FRNRAP. The ends were cut back, 7 bases at V and 4 bases at J, with 14 bases in the middle. For the CDR3, the DNA is TGTGCTAGTGCCCGACGGGGGGGCGGAAACACCATATATTTT. Translation: CASARRGGGNTIYF.

The chain combines TRBV6-5 with TRBJ1-2; D is undetermined. V was clipped by 2 bases and J by 7 bases, with 20 bases between them. The CDR3 sequence is 16 residues long. The germline V gene has CDR1 MNHEY and CDR2 SVGAGI. CDR3 sequence (DNA): TGTGCCAGCAGTTACCTCAACGCACCTGCCGTTGCTGGCTACACCTTC. Its protein product is CASSYLNAPAVAGYTF.

The rearrangement joins TRBV14 to TRBJ2-6; D unresolved. Trimming shortened V by 0 bases and J by 2 bases, and 5 bases separated the two germline ends. Germline CDR1 and CDR2: SGHDN and FVKESK. The CDR3 runs to 15 residues. CDR3 in DNA: TGTGCCAGCAGCCAAGATGAAGCTGGGGCCAACGTCCTGACTTTC. This sequence encodes CASSQDEAGANVLTF. Complete variable domain (other parts from reference TRBV14 and TRBJ2-6): EAGVTQFPSHSVIEKGQTVTLRCDPISGHDNLYWYRRVMGKEIKFLLHFVKESKQDESGMPNNRFLAERTGGTYSTLKVQPAELEDSGVYFCASSQDEAGANVLTFGAGSRLTVL.

This clone was picked up one time. The chain has TRBV19 and TRBJ2-4; no firm D call. The germline CDR1 and CDR2 sequences are LNHDA and SQIVND (reference sequence). V was cut by 8 bases and J by 1 base, with 15 bases left in between. There are 15 residues in the CDR3. CDR3 nucleotide sequence: TGTGCCAGTTCTGGCGCGGCCGTGGCCAAAAACATTCAGTACTTC. It encodes CASSGAAVAKNIQYF.

This clone was observed a single time. V gene TRBV7-3 combines with J gene TRBJ2-1; D is perhaps TRBD2 (5 bases). V gave up 4 bases and J gave up 9 bases, with 10 bases separating them. Germline lookup yields CDR1 SGHTA and CDR2 FQGTGA. This CDR3 comprises 12 residues. The CDR3 DNA reads as TGTGCCAGCAGCTGGAAACGGGGTGAGCAGTTCTTC. This codes for CASSWKRGEQFF.

Remarks on this clone: This CDR3 is also generated by other DNA sequences in the sample. The rearrangement uses TRBV7-3 and TRBJ2-3; D unresolved. The germline gives CDR1 SGHTA, CDR2 FQGTGA. Trimming took 1 base from V and 3 from J, leaving 5 bases between them. This CDR3 has 13 residues. The CDR3, as DNA: TGTGCCAGCAGCTTAAGTAGAACAGATACGCAGTATTTT. This gives the protein CASSLSRTDTQYF. The variable domain in full, with the rest retrieved from reference TRBV7-3 and TRBJ2-3, is GAGVSQTPSNKVTEKGKYVELRCDPISGHTALYWYRQSLGQGPEFLIYFQGTGAADDSGLPNDRFFAVRPEGSVSTLKIQRTERGDSAVYLCASSLSRTDTQYFGPGTRLTVL.

This chain connects TRBV5-6 to TRBJ1-4, with 7 bases fitting TRBD1. This CDR3 is 16 amino acids long. J gave up 2 bases and V 4 bases, and 8 bases lay outside the gene matches. Germline assignment: CDR1 SGHDT and CDR2 YYEEEE. The CDR3 region has the DNA TGTGCCAGCAGCCACAGGGGTAAGGGGACTAATGAAAAACTGTTTTTT. Translated: CASSHRGKGTNEKLFF.

The chain has TRBV5-4 and TRBJ1-2; the match to TRBD1 covers 8 bases. Trimming cost V 3 bases and J 4 bases; bases outside gene matches: 8. The length of the CDR3 is 15 residues. The V gene's germline CDR1 is SGHNT and CDR2 YYREEE (reference sequence). The CDR3 DNA follows: TGTGCCAGCAGCTCTAAACAGGGGGAGCTCTATGGCTACACCTTC. Its protein product is CASSSKQGELYGYTF.

CDR3 amino acids: CASSSRDSYTDTQYF. CDR3 DNA: TGTGCCAGCAGCTCCAGGGACAGTTACACAGATACGCAGTATTTT. This rearrangement joins TRBV7-3 to TRBJ2-3, with 7 bases lining up with TRBD1. The ends lost 4 bases at V and 2 bases at J; junction bases unmatched: 6. The CDR3 spans 15 residues. CDR1 is SGHTA and CDR2 is FQGTGA in the germline V gene.

This rearrangement joins TRBV4-3 to TRBJ2-7; a weak D match, TRBD2 (6 bases). CDR3 length: 13 amino acids. V gave up 0 bases and J gave up 6 bases, with 9 bases separating them. Germline V gene data show CDR1 as LGHNA and CDR2 as YSLEER. The CDR3 DNA follows: TGCGCCAGCAGCCAAGATCACGGGGGCGAGCAGTACTTC. Translated: CASSQDHGGEQYF.

The chain links TRBV6-5 to TRBJ1-1; 7 nucleotides align to TRBD1. This CDR3 has 16 residues. Germline CDR1 MNHEY, CDR2 SVGAGI. Unmatched junction bases numbered 11, after V lost 0 bases and J lost 7 bases. Here the CDR3 reads CASSYSAHGTAFEAFF. The CDR3 nucleotides read TGTGCCAGCAGTTACTCTGCCCATGGGACAGCCTTTGAAGCTTTCTTT.